Following are 2 T cell receptor beta chains from one sample sequenced in a study of beta chain features in type 1 diabetes. Of the isolated RNA, all was reverse transcribed, and so the sequenced material was expressed TCRB transcripts. Some clones are missing from TCRdb's copy, which holds only in-frame ones; the method was immunoSEQ multiplex PCR. In the table there are nearly 350,000 clones, roughly 8% of which are singletons. Sequenced material: central memory CD4+ T cells from blood. The receptors were gathered from a woman younger than 35 in good health.

This sequence joins TRBV4-1 and TRBJ1-2, with 7 positions matching TRBD1. Germline CDR1 reads MGHRA; CDR2 reads YSYEKL. This CDR3 contains 15 residues. V lost 3 bases, J lost 8 bases, and 12 bases stayed unmatched. CDR3 residues: CASSQTPQGDRGYTF. The CDR3 coding sequence is TGCGCCAGCAGCCAGACCCCCCAGGGGGATCGCGGCTACACCTTC.

There are a few counts of this clone. The chain combines TRBV28 with TRBJ1-2; no clear D gene. There are 12 residues in the CDR3. Germline V CDR1 and CDR2: MDHEN, SYDVKM. Deletions cut 6 bases from V and 2 bases from J, with 7 bases between. As DNA, the CDR3 is TGTGCCAGCAGGACCCTAAACTATGGCTACACCTTC. Amino acid sequence: CASRTLNYGYTF.